Each of the 4 T cell receptor beta chains below was sequenced from the same sample in a study of blood T cell repertoires in COVID-19. Clones were sequenced by immunoSEQ multiplex PCR, and TCRdb holds only the in-frame ones, with some missing. The sample carries fewer than 250,000 clones, approximately 83% recorded once. Specimen: PBMCs or T cells enriched from blood (not recorded which). The receptors originated from a woman between 40 and 55 years old who had been exposed to COVID-19.

J is TRBJ1-1 and V is TRBV6-5; weak D call: TRBD1 (5 bases). The CDR3 consists of 13 residues. Trimming took 6 bases from V and 5 from J, leaving 13 bases between them. Germline loops: CDR1 MNHEY, CDR2 SVGAGI. CDR3 in DNA: TGTGCCAGCAGCCCCGGGGGGAGAACTGAAGCTTTCTTT. Translated, it gives CASSPGGRTEAFF.

This clone appeared a few times. The chain couples TRBV6-1 to TRBJ1-6; D is perhaps TRBD1 (6 bases). Trimming cost V 3 bases and J 12 bases, with 12 bases left between them. The CDR3 totals 13 residues. CDR1 is MNHNS, CDR2 SASEGT, per germline. For the CDR3, the DNA is TGTGCCAGCAGTGAGTCCCAGGGGAAACCCCTCCACTTT. This translates into CASSESQGKPLHF.

Turning to this clone: The same CDR3 is also encoded by other DNA sequences in this sample. This chain uses TRBV5-1 with TRBJ2-3; 7 bases agree with TRBD2. The CDR3 loop spans 15 amino acids. CDR1 SGHRS and CDR2 YFSETQ come from the germline V gene. Trimming cost V 2 bases and J 0 bases; bases outside gene matches: 3. CDR3 residues: CASSLAGSSTDTQYF. The CDR3 nucleotides are TGCGCCAGCAGCTTAGCGGGGTCTAGCACAGATACGCAGTATTTT.

This chain uses TRBV20-1 with TRBJ2-1, with no clear D. CDR3 length: 11 residues. The V and J ends lost 3 bases and 6 bases respectively, with 6 bases between them. Germline V gives CDR1 DFQATT, CDR2 SNEGSKA (reference sequence). CDR3 nucleotides: TGCAGTGCTAGTCTCCGCAATGAGCAGTTCTTC. This codes for CSASLRNEQFF.